Below are 9 T cell receptor beta chains sequenced from a single sample in a study of blood T cell repertoires in COVID-19 (dated by TCRdb to 2018 to 2021). To prepare the library, the immunoSEQ multiplex PCR assay was applied. TCRdb's version of the immuneACCESS table is confined to in-frame rearrangements and falls short of the full clone set. An unresolved V gene accounts for under half of the shortfall where checked; the remainder is of unknown origin. For this sample there are about 210,000 clones; approximately 80% appear just once. Around 7.8% of the sample is taken by the ten largest. The source material was peripheral blood. The origin of the receptors is a woman of 80 years or more with COVID-19, enrolled during active disease.

The sample holds a few counts of this clone. The V and J genes are TRBV3-1 (or the pseudogene TRBV3-2) and TRBJ1-1; 9 bases fit TRBD1. The CDR3 runs to 14 residues. V gave up 1 base and J gave up 7 bases; unmatched junction bases: 4. Germline V CDR1 and CDR2: LGHDT, YNNKEL (reference sequence). This CDR3 reads CASSQAGQGIEAFF. Here the CDR3 DNA reads TGTGCCAGCAGCCAAGCGGGACAGGGTATTGAAGCTTTCTTT.

This clone was counted only a few times. V and J are TRBV14 and TRBJ1-2, with TRBD1 matching over 7 bases. From germline, CDR1 is SGHDN and CDR2 FVKESK. V shed 1 base, J shed 5 bases, and the junction held 1 base outside the gene matches. This CDR3 is built from 13 residues. The CDR3 loop is CASSQGTGYGYTF. The CDR3 bases are TGTGCCAGCAGCCAAGGGACAGGATATGGCTACACCTTC.

The chain combines TRBV9 with TRBJ2-2, with a possible D match to TRBD2 (6 bases). Germline CDR1 and CDR2: SGDLS and YYNGEE. CDR3 size: 16 residues. The V and J ends lost 0 bases and 4 bases respectively, with 13 bases between them. The CDR3 DNA sequence: TGTGCCAGCAGCGTAGTCGGGAGCGAAGGCACCGGGGAGCTGTTTTTT. Translated: CASSVVGSEGTGELFF.

The V call is TRBV28, the J call TRBJ2-7; tentative D call: TRBD2 (5 bases). This CDR3 contains 15 residues. V shed 5 bases and J shed 4 bases, with 18 bases lying between them. Germline CDR1 and CDR2: MDHEN and SYDVKM. CDR3 coding DNA: TGTGCCAGCAGTCCACCGGGGTCCTCTCGGTACGAGCAGTACTTC. Translation: CASSPPGSSRYEQYF.

This CDR3 reads CASSPASVNTEAFF. In DNA, the CDR3 is TGTGCCAGCAGCCCCGCCTCAGTGAACACTGAAGCTTTCTTT. V usage is TRBV7-2 and J usage is TRBJ1-1; D gene uncertain. Germline V gene lookup returns CDR1 SGHTA and CDR2 FQGNSA. This CDR3 contains 14 residues. V lost 5 bases, J lost 0 bases, and 10 bases lay in between.

V gene TRBV7-3 combines with J gene TRBJ2-7, with a tentative D call TRBD2 (6 bases). Germline CDR1 reads SGHTA; CDR2 reads FQGTGA. Trimming stripped 5 bases from V and 7 bases from J, with 18 bases between. The CDR3 runs to 14 residues. The CDR3 region is CASSQTPGAGEQYF. CDR3 nucleotides: TGTGCCAGCAGCCAAACGCCGGGAGCCGGAGAGCAGTACTTC.

This rearrangement joins TRBV25-1 to TRBJ2-7; no definite D call. Germline V lookup: CDR1 MGHDK, CDR2 SYGVNS. This CDR3 is 14 amino acids long. The V end was cut by 2 bases, the J end by 2 bases, with 10 bases between. CDR3 region: CASSEVSYPYEQYF. In DNA, the CDR3 is TGTGCCAGCAGTGAAGTCAGTTACCCCTACGAGCAGTACTTC.

The chain combines TRBV13 with TRBJ2-7, with TRBD1 as a possible D gene (5 bases). The germline CDR1 and CDR2 sequences are PRHDT and FYEKMQ (reference sequence). Trimming removed 4 bases from V and 4 bases from J, with 17 bases in between. This CDR3 region has 15 residues. The CDR3 nucleotides read TGTGCCAGCAGCTCAATCTACAGGTTTGGTTACGAGCAGTACTTC. The encoded protein is CASSSIYRFGYEQYF.

The V call is TRBV19, the J call TRBJ1-1, with TRBD1 identical over 8 bases. V was clipped by 5 bases and J by 5 bases; unmatched bases: 13. From germline, CDR1 is LNHDA and CDR2 SQIVND (reference sequence). There are 16 residues in the CDR3. CDR3 sequence (DNA): TGTGCCAGTAGTCCGACAGGGGCCGGGGAGCGGACTGAAGCTTTCTTT. Amino acid sequence: CASSPTGAGERTEAFF.